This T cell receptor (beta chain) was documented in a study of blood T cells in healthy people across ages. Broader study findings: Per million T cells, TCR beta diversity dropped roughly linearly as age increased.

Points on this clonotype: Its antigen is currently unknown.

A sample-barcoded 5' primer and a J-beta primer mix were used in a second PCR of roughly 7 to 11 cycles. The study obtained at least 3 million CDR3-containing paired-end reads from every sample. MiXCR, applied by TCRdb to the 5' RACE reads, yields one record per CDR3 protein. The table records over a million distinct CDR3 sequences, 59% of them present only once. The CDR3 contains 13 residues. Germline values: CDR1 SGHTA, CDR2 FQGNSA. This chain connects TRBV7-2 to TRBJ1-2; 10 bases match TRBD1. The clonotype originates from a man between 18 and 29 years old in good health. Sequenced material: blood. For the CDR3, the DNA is TGTGCTTCGAACCGGGACAGGGGCGATGGCTACACCTTC. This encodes CASNRDRGDGYTF.